This T cell receptor beta chain emerged from a study of control samples from healthy donors and cancer patients. The assay was immunoSEQ multiplex PCR, and TCRdb's table has in-frame clones only and misses some. The table has 95,000 to 130,000 clones, over 90% seen once; the top ten hold roughly 2.5%. The germline V gene encodes CDR1 SGHVS and CDR2 FNYEAQ. This CDR3 comprises 17 residues. V was cut by 5 bases and J by 0 bases, with 17 bases left in between. Specimen: blood. This clonotype was sampled from a man in his thirties or forties in good health. The chain uses TRBV7-6 and TRBJ2-1; D gene unclear. The CDR3 loop reads CASSQDPTHSSYNEQFF. For the CDR3, the DNA is TGTGCCAGCAGCCAAGACCCCACCCATAGCTCCTACAATGAGCAGTTCTTC.